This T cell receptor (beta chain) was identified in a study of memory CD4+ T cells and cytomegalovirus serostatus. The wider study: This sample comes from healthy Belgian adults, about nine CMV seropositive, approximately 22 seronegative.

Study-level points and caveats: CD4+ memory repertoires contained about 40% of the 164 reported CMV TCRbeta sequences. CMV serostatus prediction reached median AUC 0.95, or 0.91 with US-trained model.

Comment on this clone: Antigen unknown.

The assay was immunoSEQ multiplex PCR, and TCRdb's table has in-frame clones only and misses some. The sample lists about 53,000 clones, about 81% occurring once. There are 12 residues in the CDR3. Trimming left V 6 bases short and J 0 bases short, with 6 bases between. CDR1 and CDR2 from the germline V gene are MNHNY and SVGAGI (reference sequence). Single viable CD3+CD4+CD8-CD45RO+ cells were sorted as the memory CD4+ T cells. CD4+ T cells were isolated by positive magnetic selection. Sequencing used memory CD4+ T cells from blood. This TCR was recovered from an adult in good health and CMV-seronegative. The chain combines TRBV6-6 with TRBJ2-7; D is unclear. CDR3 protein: CASRPSSYEQYF. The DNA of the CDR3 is TGTGCCAGCAGGCCAAGCTCCTACGAGCAGTACTTC.